Sequencing of this TCR beta chain was carried out in a study of radiation and T cells in renal cell carcinoma. Study-wide findings and caveats: Top tumor clonotypes rose in blood 2 weeks post-radiation, then contracted.

TCRdb's table, derived via immunoSEQ multiplex PCR, lists solely in-frame clones and lacks some. The sample yields about 150,000 clones, roughly 87% seen once. For this clone: Its antigen is unknown.

Time point: blood 2 weeks post-SBRT. As for treatment: 15 Gy SBRT to primary tumor, nephrectomy 4 weeks later. Serial blood draws occurred at baseline and 2 and 4 weeks post-SBRT. V gave up 2 bases and J gave up 1 base, with 21 bases separating them. The CDR3 is made up of 18 amino acids. CDR1 and CDR2 (germline): SGHRS, YFSETQ. Here the sequenced sample was blood, taken from a patient whose treatment included radiotherapy and nephrectomy. This TCR was recovered from a woman between 50 and 59 years old with renal cell carcinoma. The chain recombines TRBV5-1 with TRBJ1-1, with D unclear. CDR3 sequence reads: CASSFNGRHDQGNTEAFF. CDR3 coding DNA: TGCGCCAGCAGCTTTAACGGCAGGCACGACCAAGGGAACACTGAAGCTTTCTTT.